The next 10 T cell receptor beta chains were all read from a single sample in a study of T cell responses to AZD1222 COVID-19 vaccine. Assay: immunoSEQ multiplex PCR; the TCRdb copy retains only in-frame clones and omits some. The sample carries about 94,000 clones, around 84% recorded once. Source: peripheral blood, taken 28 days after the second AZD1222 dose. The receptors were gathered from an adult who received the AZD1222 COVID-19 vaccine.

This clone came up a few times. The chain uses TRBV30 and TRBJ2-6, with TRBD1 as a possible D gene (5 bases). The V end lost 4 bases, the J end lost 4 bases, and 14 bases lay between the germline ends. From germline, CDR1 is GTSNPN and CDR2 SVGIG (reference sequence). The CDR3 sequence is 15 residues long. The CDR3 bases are TGTGCCTGGACTCTTACAGGTTCCGGGGCCAACGTCCTGACTTTC. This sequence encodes CAWTLTGSGANVLTF.

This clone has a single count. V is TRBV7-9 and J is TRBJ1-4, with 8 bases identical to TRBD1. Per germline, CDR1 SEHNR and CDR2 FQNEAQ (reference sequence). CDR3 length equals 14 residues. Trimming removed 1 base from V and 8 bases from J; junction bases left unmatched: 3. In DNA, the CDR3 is TGTGCCAGCAGCTTAGGGACAGGGTCCGAAAAACTGTTTTTT. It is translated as CASSLGTGSEKLFF.

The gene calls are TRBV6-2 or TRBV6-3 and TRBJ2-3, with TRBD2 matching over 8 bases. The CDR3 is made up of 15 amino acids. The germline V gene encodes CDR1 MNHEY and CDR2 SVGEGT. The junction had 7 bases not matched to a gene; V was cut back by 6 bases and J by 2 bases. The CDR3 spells CASSLGSGDTDTQYF. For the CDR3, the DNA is TGTGCCAGCAGCCTAGGTAGCGGGGACACAGATACGCAGTATTTT.

CDR3 nucleotides: TGTGCCAGCAGCCCGACAGGGACCTACAATGAGCAGTTCTTC. Amino acids: CASSPTGTYNEQFF. The rearrangement uses TRBV3-1 (or the pseudogene TRBV3-2) and TRBJ2-1; TRBD1 matches at 7 bases. This CDR3 is built from 14 residues. V dropped 4 bases and J dropped 2; count of bases not matched to a gene: 2. Per germline, CDR1 LGHDT and CDR2 YNNKEL (reference sequence).

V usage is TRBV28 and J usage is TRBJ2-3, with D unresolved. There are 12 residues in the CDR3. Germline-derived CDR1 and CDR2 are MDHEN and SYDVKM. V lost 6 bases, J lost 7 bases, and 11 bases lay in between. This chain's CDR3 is CASSQTGNTQYF. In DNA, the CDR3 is TGTGCCAGCAGCCAGACGGGCAATACGCAGTATTTT.

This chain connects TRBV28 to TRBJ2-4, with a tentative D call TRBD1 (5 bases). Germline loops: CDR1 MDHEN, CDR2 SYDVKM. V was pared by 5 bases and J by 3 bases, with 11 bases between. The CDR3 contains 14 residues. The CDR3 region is CASSDRQNKNIQYF. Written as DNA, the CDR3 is TGTGCCAGCAGTGACAGACAGAACAAAAACATTCAGTACTTC. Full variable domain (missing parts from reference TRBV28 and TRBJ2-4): DVKVTQSSRYLVKRTGEKVFLECVQDMDHENMFWYRQDPGLGLRLIYFSYDVKMKEKGDIPEGYSVSREKKERFSLILESASTNQTSMYLCASSDRQNKNIQYFGAGTRLSVL.

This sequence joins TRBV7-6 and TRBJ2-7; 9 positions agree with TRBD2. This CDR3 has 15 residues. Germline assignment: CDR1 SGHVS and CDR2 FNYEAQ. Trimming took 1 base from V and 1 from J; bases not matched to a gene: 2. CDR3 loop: CASSLDAGGSYEQYF. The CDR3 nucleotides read TGTGCCAGCAGCTTAGACGCGGGAGGGTCCTACGAGCAGTACTTC.

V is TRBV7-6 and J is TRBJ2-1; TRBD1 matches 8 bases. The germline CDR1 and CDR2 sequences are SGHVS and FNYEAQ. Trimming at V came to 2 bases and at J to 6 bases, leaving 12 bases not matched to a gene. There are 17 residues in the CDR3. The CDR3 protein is CASSLFAPDREGNEQFF. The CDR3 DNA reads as TGTGCCAGCAGCTTATTCGCCCCGGACAGGGAAGGCAATGAGCAGTTCTTC.

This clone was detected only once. CDR3 in amino acids: CASSLETDYYGYTF. The CDR3 nucleotides read TGCGCCAGCAGCTTGGAAACCGACTACTATGGCTACACCTTC. The chain carries TRBV5-1 and TRBJ1-2, with D hard to call. Germline CDR1 SGHRS, CDR2 YFSETQ. The CDR3 covers 14 residues. Trimming pared 0 bases from V and 3 bases from J, leaving 9 bases between.

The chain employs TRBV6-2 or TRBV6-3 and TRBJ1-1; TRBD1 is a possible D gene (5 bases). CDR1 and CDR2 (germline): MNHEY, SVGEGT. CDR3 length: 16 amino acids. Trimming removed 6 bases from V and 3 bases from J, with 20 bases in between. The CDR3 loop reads CASSPPGRQAYTEAFF. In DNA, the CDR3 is TGTGCCAGCAGCCCTCCAGGGCGCCAGGCCTACACTGAAGCTTTCTTT.